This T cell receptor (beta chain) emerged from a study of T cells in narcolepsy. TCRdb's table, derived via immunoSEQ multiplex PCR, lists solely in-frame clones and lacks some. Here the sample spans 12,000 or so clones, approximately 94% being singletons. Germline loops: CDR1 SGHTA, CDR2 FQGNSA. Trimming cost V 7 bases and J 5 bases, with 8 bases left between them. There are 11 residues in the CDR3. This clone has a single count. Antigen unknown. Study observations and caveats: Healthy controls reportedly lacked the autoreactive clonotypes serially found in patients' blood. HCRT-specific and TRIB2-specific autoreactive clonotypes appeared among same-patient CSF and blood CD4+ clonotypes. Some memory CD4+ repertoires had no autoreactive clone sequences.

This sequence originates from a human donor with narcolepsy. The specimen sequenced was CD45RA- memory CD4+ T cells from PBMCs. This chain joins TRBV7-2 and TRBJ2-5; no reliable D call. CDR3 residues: CASKGGETQYF. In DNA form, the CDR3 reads TGTGCCAGCAAAGGTGGTGAGACCCAGTACTTC. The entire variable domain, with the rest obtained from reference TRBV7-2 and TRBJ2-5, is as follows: GAGVSQSPSNKVTEKGKDVELRCDPISGHTALYWYRQSLGQGLEFLIYFQGNSAPDKSGLPSDRFSAERTGGSVSTLTIQRTQQEDSAVYLCASKGGETQYFGPGTRLLVL.